This entry is about one TCR beta chain. Many counts were recorded for this clone. Its antigen target is currently unknown. The record has no base qualities; no much larger clone is one base away. Sorted unstimulated T cells and proliferating T cells recovered from mixed lymphocyte reactions were subjected to TCRbeta CDR3 sequencing. Fresh whole blood from nine to ten HLA-typed healthy donors was used as the source from which PBMCs were isolated. To map where alloreactive clones came from, CD4+ regulatory T cells in the unstimulated state were FACS-sorted. As encoded in the germline V gene, CDR1 is WSHSY while CDR2 is SAAADI. V lost 6 bases and J lost 6 bases; the stretch between them is 14 bases long. From cysteine to phenylalanine, the CDR3 is 14 amino acids long. Kept here is only the CDR3 DNA, which spans 42 bases and is read in frame from base 1. The data stem from a study of siplizumab effects on memory and regulatory T cells (dated by TCRdb to about 2019). A note on the overall study: The effect of the anti-CD2 antibody siplizumab on alloreactive T-cell subsets was examined in allogeneic mixed lymphocyte reactions constructed from human PBMCs.

Study-wide findings and limitations: Greater diversity appeared to be present in unstimulated naive T cells than in memory T cells, and a substantial contribution to the alloresponse seemed to be made by naive cells. No functional confirmation was obtained for the suppressive function of proliferating Tregs from siplizumab cultures. Among mappable alloreactive CD4+ clones, the Treg-derived fraction averaged approximately 72% with siplizumab versus about 27% in control reactions. Because sequences below about 10^-5 frequency were poorly captured, only a minor fraction of alloreactive clones could be mapped to unstimulated subsets. A naive or memory phenotype could not be assigned to roughly 80-97% of proliferating CD4+ or CD8+ clones. Siplizumab significantly reduced the cumulative frequency of alloreactive sequences traceable to unstimulated CD4+ memory T cells.

The library came from the immunoSEQ multiplex PCR assay. Each sample had 85,000 to 100,000 TCR templates assayed by the deep sequencing platform. Genomic DNA extracted from sorted T cells was used for TCRbeta CDR3 sequencing. Concerning the study's data processing: The R programming language was used for clonal analysis of TCRbeta CDR3 data. Alloreactive CD4+ and CD8+ clones were defined by comparing unstimulated samples with post-reaction CFSE-low samples. Regulatory or non-regulatory origin was assigned to alloreactive CD4+ clones by matching of sequences to sorted unstimulated Treg and non-Treg repertoires. TCRdb re-hosts the immuneACCESS table, in-frame sequences only. Its copies lack some clones; in the studies checked, an unresolved V gene accounts for under half of them, and the cause for the rest is not known. The V and J calls and clone size were taken over from that table, and D and trimming were inferred from the DNA. Across this sample there are approximately 82,000 clones, with roughly 86% seen only once. The ten largest clones take up 1.5% of the sample.

This sequence was found in a human donor in good health. The chain couples TRBV10-2 to TRBJ2-2, with TRBD1 perhaps the D gene, on 6 matching bases. The source material was Tregs sorted from blood. The CDR3 protein sequence reads: CASRSAPGAGELFF. The nucleotide sequence reads TGCGCCAGCAGATCGGCCCCAGGGGCCGGGGAGCTGTTTTTT.